The 15 T cell receptor beta chains in this list originate from one sample, sequenced in a study of CD8 T cells in Susac syndrome. RNA in amounts of 0.5 to 1 ug was reverse transcribed with random hexamers. TCRdb re-called the immunoSEQ multiplex PCR reads through MiXCR, storing one row per CDR3 protein. The table lists hundreds of thousands of distinct CDR3 sequences, 93% of them singletons. Input material: CD4+ T cells from PBMCs. All receptors derive from a human donor with multiple sclerosis.

This rearrangement joins TRBV4-2 to TRBJ1-1, with D uncertain. The germline gives CDR1 LGHNA, CDR2 YNFKEQ. V was cut by 0 bases and J by 3 bases, with 11 bases left in between. This CDR3 has 15 residues. In DNA form, the CDR3 reads TGTGCCAGCAGCCAAGATATCAGGAGGTACACTGAAGCTTTCTTT. It specifies CASSQDIRRYTEAFF.

This chain links TRBV30 with TRBJ1-2; D is unresolved. CDR3 size: 12 residues. Germline V gene lookup returns CDR1 GTSNPN and CDR2 SVGIG (reference sequence). V dropped 2 bases and J dropped 8 bases, with 12 bases sitting between them. The CDR3 sequence: CAWSRPVGGYTF. The DNA for the CDR3 is TGTGCCTGGAGTCGCCCGGTAGGCGGCTACACCTTC.

This chain links TRBV5-6 with TRBJ1-1; D uncertain. V dropped 2 bases and J dropped 7 bases, with 9 bases sitting between them. The CDR3 has 12 residues. Germline CDR1 SGHDT, CDR2 YYEEEE. The CDR3 reads CASSFAADEAFF. The CDR3, as DNA: TGTGCCAGCAGCTTCGCGGCAGATGAAGCTTTCTTT.

V and J are TRBV11-2 and TRBJ2-7; tentative D call: TRBD2 (6 bases). CDR3 size: 15 residues. Trimming stripped 5 bases from V and 1 base from J, with 15 bases between. CDR1 is SGHAT and CDR2 is FQNNGV in the germline V gene. The CDR3 sequence is CASSPGTHQSYEQYV. In nucleotides, the CDR3 is TGTGCCAGCAGCCCCGGGACTCACCAATCCTACGAGCAGTACGTC.

The rearrangement uses TRBV6-6 and TRBJ2-2; D is ambiguous. The germline V gene encodes CDR1 MNHNY and CDR2 SVGAGI (reference sequence). V lost 6 bases to trimming and J lost 7 bases, with 12 bases between them. The CDR3 sequence is 13 residues long. The CDR3 loop is CASSYLDGGELFF. The CDR3 nucleotides read TGTGCCAGCAGCTACCTGGACGGCGGGGAGCTGTTTTTT.

This sequence joins TRBV19 and TRBJ2-2, with D perhaps TRBD2 (5 bases). The V gene lost 7 bases and the J gene lost 6 bases, with 15 bases spanning the gap. Germline CDR1 LNHDA, CDR2 SQIVND (reference sequence). The CDR3 totals 14 residues. In DNA form, the CDR3 reads TGTGCCAGTACTGTGCCCGGGGTGCCCGGGGAGCTGTTTTTT. Translating it yields CASTVPGVPGELFF.

The chain carries TRBV6-1 and TRBJ2-7; weak D call: TRBD2 (7 bases). The germline V gene encodes CDR1 MNHNS and CDR2 SASEGT. The CDR3 contains 13 residues. V was pared by 8 bases and J by 1 base, with 12 bases between. CDR3 nucleotides: TGTGCCAGCCGGGGGGACATATCCTACGAGCAGTACGTC. Protein sequence: CASRGDISYEQYV.

This rearrangement joins TRBV12-3 or TRBV12-4 to TRBJ1-2; possibly TRBD1 for D (5 bases). V shed 4 bases and J shed 4 bases, with 16 bases lying between them. The CDR3 contains 15 residues. CDR3 amino acids: CASSSRGRASYGYTF. Written as DNA, the CDR3 is TGTGCCAGCAGTTCCCGGGGGAGGGCTTCCTATGGCTACACCTTC.

The chain recombines TRBV12-3 or TRBV12-4 with TRBJ2-6; D gene ambiguous. The CDR3 runs to 14 residues. V was shortened by 0 bases and J by 4 bases, with 4 bases between the two germline ends. This CDR3 reads CASSLAHGANVLTF. The CDR3 bases are TGTGCCAGCAGTTTAGCGCACGGGGCCAACGTCCTGACTTTC.

The chain links TRBV12-3 or TRBV12-4 to TRBJ1-4, with D tentatively TRBD1 (5 bases). Deletions cut 5 bases from V and 5 bases from J, with 9 bases between. The CDR3 is made up of 13 amino acids. The CDR3 DNA is TGTGCCAGCAGTCGGGGCCTAAATGAAAAACTGTTTTTT. It translates to CASSRGLNEKLFF.

The V call is TRBV30, the J call TRBJ2-7, with D maybe TRBD2 (6 bases). V lost 7 bases to trimming and J lost 0 bases, with 13 bases between them. Germline V gives CDR1 GTSNPN, CDR2 SVGIG (reference sequence). The CDR3 is 13 amino acids. CDR3 sequence: CASAGLSSYEQYV. The CDR3 DNA reads as TGTGCCTCGGCGGGGCTTTCCTCCTACGAGCAGTACGTC.

The V and J genes are TRBV12-3 or TRBV12-4 and TRBJ1-2; D may be TRBD1 (5 bases). V was shortened by 8 bases and J by 4 bases, with 14 bases between the two germline ends. The CDR3 runs 13 residues. The CDR3 spells CASGKDRTYGYTF. CDR3 nucleotides: TGTGCCAGCGGGAAAGACAGAACCTATGGCTACACCTTC.

V is TRBV3-1 and J is TRBJ2-7; 8 positions match TRBD2. Losses at the gene ends were 3 bases for V and 0 bases for J; bases not matched to a gene: 4. Per the germline V gene, CDR1 is LGHDT and CDR2 is YNNKEL (reference sequence). CDR3 length: 15 amino acids. CDR3 DNA: TGTGCCAGCAGCCAGGGACTAGACGGCTCCTACGAGCAGTACGTC. It specifies CASSQGLDGSYEQYV.

CDR3 DNA sequence: TGTGCCAGCAGTCGACAGGGGGAGAGTTCACCCCTCCACTTT. It translates to CASSRQGESSPLHF. The V and J genes are TRBV6-5 and TRBJ1-6, with 9 bases that match TRBD1. V shed 5 bases, J shed 9 bases, and the junction held 5 bases outside the gene matches. The CDR3 runs to 14 residues. Per germline, CDR1 MNHEY and CDR2 SVGAGI.

The chain is built from TRBV29-1 and TRBJ2-3; D tentatively reads TRBD1 or TRBD2 (7 bases each). Between the trimmed V and J ends, which lost 3 bases and 4 bases, there was a span of 20 bases. The length of the CDR3 is 16 residues. CDR1 SQVTM and CDR2 ANQGSEA come from the germline V gene. This CDR3 reads CSVEQGGGRGADTQYF. The CDR3 DNA reads as TGCAGCGTTGAGCAGGGGGGCGGGAGAGGCGCAGATACGCAGTATTTT.